This entry is about one T cell receptor beta chain. How the authors handled the data: Amplification of reference gene primers provided the estimated nucleated cell counts. The table came from immunoSEQ multiplex PCR; TCRdb's copy has only in-frame clones and leaves some out. V and J calls and clone size are as listed in that table; D and trimming were resolved from the DNA. The sample holds fewer than 200,000 clones, roughly nine tenths seen once. The entry originates in a study of blood T cell repertoires in COVID-19. Study information: The cDNA or gDNA used as material had been derived from T cells, B-cell-depleted T cells, or PBMCs.

CDR3 size: 12 residues. Trimming at V came to 4 bases and at J to 15 bases, leaving 7 bases not matched to a gene. CDR1 and CDR2 from the germline V gene are SGHRS and YFSETQ. The sequence derives from a man aged 55 to 70 with active or convalescent COVID-19. The chain links TRBV5-1 to TRBJ2-2; 9 nucleotides line up with TRBD1. Sequenced sample: peripheral blood. CDR3 in DNA: TGCGCCAGCAGCCCTACAGGGGGCTCGATGTTTTTT. Translating it yields CASSPTGGSMFF.